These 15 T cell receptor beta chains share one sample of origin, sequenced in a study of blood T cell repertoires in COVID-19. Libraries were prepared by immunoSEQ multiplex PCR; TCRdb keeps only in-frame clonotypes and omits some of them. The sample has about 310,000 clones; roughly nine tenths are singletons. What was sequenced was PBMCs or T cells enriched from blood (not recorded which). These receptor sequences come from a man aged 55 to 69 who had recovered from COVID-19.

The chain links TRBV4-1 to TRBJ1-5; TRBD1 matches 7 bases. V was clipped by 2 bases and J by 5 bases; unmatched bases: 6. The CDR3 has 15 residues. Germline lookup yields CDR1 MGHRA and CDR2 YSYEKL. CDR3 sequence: CASSQYDRDHQPQHF. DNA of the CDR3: TGCGCCAGCAGCCAATATGACAGGGACCATCAGCCCCAGCATTTT.

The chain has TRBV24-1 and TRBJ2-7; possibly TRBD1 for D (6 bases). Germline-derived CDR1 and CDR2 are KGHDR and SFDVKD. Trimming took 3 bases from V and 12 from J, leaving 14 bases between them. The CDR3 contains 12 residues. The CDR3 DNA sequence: TGTGCCACCAGTGATAACACAGGGTCCCCGTACTTC. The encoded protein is CATSDNTGSPYF.

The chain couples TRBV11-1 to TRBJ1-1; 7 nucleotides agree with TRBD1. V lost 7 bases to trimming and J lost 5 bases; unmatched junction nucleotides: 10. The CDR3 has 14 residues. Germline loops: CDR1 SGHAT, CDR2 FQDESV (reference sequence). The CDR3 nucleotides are TGTGCCAGCACCGACAGGGTAAAGGGGACTGAAGCTTTCTTT. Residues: CASTDRVKGTEAFF.

The chain's CDR3 is CASTRDRGTEAFF. CDR3 DNA: TGTGCCAGCACCCGGGACAGGGGCACTGAAGCTTTCTTT. V is TRBV28 and J is TRBJ1-1, with 10 bases fitting TRBD1. Germline lookup yields CDR1 MDHEN and CDR2 SYDVKM. V dropped 7 bases and J dropped 4; count of bases not matched to a gene: 3. This CDR3 is 13 amino acids long.

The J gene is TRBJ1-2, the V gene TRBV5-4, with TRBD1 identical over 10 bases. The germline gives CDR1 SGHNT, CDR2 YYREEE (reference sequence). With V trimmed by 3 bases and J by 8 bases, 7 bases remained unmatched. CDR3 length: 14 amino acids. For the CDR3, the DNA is TGTGCCAGCAGCTCAACCGGGACAGGGGTCGGCTACACCTTC. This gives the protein CASSSTGTGVGYTF.

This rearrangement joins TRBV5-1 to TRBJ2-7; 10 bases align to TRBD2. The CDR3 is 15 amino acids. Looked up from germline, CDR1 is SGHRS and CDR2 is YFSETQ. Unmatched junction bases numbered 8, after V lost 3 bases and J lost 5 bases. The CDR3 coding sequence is TGCGCCAGCAGCTGGACTAGCGGCCAACGAGACGAGCAGTACTTC. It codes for CASSWTSGQRDEQYF.

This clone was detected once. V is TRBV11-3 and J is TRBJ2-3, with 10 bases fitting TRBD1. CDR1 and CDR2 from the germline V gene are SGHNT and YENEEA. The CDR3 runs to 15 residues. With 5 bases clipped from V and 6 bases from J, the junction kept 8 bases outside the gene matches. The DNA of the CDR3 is TGTGCCAGCAGCCCAGGACAGGGGGTATCTGATACGCAGTATTTT. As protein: CASSPGQGVSDTQYF.

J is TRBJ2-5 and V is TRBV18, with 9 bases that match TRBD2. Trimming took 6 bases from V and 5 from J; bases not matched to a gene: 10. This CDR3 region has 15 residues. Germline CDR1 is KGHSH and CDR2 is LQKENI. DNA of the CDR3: TGTGCCAGCTCCCCCCGTAGCGGGAGTGGGGAGACCCAGTACTTC. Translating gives CASSPRSGSGETQYF.

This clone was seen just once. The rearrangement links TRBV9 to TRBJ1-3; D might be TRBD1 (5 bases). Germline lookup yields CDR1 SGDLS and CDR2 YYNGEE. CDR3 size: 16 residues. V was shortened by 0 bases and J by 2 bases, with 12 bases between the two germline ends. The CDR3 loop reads CASSVGGWGPGNTIYF. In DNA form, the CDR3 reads TGTGCCAGCAGCGTAGGGGGATGGGGCCCTGGAAACACCATATATTTT.

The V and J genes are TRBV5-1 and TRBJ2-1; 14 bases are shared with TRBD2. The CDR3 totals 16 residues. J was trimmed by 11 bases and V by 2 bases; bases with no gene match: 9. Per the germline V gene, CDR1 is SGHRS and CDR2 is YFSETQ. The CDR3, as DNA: TGCGCCAGCAGCTTCAACTTGGGACTAGCGGGAGTTCAGCAGTTCTTC. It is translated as CASSFNLGLAGVQQFF.

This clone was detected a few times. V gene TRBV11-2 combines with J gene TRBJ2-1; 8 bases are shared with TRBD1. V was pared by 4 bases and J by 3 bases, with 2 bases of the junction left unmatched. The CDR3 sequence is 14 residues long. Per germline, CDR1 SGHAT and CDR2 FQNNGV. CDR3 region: CASSYGQGYNEQFF. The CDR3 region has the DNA TGTGCCAGCAGCTATGGACAGGGCTACAATGAGCAGTTCTTC.

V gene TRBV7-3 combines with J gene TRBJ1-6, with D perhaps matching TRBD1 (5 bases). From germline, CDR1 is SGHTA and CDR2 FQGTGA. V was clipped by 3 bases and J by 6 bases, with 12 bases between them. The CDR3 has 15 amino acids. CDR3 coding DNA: TGTGCCAGCAGCTTCGGACATCCTCCTAATTCACCCCTCCACTTT. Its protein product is CASSFGHPPNSPLHF.

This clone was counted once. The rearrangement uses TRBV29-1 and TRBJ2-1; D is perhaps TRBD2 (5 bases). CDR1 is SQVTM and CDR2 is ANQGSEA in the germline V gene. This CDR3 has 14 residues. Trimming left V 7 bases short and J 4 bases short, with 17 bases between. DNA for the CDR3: TGCAGCGCCCAACGGGGAAATTTTTACAATGAGCAGTTCTTC. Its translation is CSAQRGNFYNEQFF.

The CDR3 protein is CASTGGTNTGELFF. The CDR3 DNA follows: TGTGCCAGCACTGGAGGGACGAACACCGGGGAGCTGTTTTTT. The rearrangement uses TRBV28 and TRBJ2-2, with D tentatively TRBD2 (6 bases). The V gene lost 7 bases and the J gene lost 0 bases, with 9 bases spanning the gap. The CDR3 has 14 amino acids. The V gene's germline CDR1 is MDHEN and CDR2 SYDVKM. Full variable domain (remainder filled in from reference TRBV28 and TRBJ2-2): DVKVTQSSRYLVKRTGEKVFLECVQDMDHENMFWYRQDPGLGLRLIYFSYDVKMKEKGDIPEGYSVSREKKERFSLILESASTNQTSMYLCASTGGTNTGELFFGEGSRLTVL.

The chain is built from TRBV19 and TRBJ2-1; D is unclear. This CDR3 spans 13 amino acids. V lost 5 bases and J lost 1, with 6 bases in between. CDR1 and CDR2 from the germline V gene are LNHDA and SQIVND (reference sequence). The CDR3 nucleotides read TGTGCCAGTAGTCTTCGTTCCTACAATGAGCAGTTCTTC. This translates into CASSLRSYNEQFF.